A single T cell receptor (beta chain) is shown here with its context. Libraries were prepared by immunoSEQ multiplex PCR; TCRdb keeps only in-frame clonotypes and omits some of them. This sample yields some 210,000 clones, of which about 86% are seen a single time; around 9% belongs to the top ten. The data are from a study of blood T cell repertoires in COVID-19. The CDR3 spans 17 residues. This chain joins TRBV21-1 and TRBJ1-5; the table's D gene call, TRBD1, was not cross checked with the DNA. TRBV21-1 is an annotated pseudogene. This clonotype was obtained from a woman between 45 and 65 years old with acute COVID-19. The sample was PBMCs or T cells enriched from blood (not recorded which). Written as DNA, the CDR3 is TGTGCCAGCAGCAAAGCGCTGGGGGCAGGGGACAATCAGCCCCAGCATTTT. Protein: CASSKALGAGDNQPQHF.